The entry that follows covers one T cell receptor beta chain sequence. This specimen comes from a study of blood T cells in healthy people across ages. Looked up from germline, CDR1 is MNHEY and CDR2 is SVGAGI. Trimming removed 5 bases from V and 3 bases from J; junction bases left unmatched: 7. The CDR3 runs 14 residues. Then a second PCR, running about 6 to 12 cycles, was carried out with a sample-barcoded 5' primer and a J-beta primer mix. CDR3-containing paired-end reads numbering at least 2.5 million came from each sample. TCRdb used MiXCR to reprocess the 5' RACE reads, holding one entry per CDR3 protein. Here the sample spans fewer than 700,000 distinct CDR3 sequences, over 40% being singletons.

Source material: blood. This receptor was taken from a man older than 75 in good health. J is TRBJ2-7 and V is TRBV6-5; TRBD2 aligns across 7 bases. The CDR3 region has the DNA TGTGCCAGCAGTGACCATCTAGCGGACTACGAGCAGTACTTC. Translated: CASSDHLADYEQYF.